A selection of T cell receptor beta chains follows, all from one sample in a study of control samples from healthy donors and cancer patients. Sequencing used immunoSEQ multiplex PCR; TCRdb keeps in-frame clones, though not all of them. The sample has about 40,000 clones, 80% to 90% seen once. Material for sequencing was PBMCs. These receptors were obtained from a woman aged 60-75 years with lung cancer. CDR3s include the opening cysteine and the closing phenylalanine or tryptophan. The D gene is left open where the match is weak. Clone size is stated in some rows and not others, as once, few, many or a class when expanded.

V,D,J,size,CDR3,DNA
TRBV7-3,-,TRBJ2-1,-,CASSLQTGPENYKFF,TGTGCCAGCAGCTTACAAACGGGACCTGAAAATTACAAGTTCTTC
TRBV18,-,TRBJ1-4,-,CASSPRQTEKLFF,TGTGCCAGCTCACCGAGACAGACTGAAAAACTGTTTTTT
TRBV25-1,-,TRBJ2-1,-,CASSGSNEQFF,TGTGCCAGCAGTGGAAGTAATGAGCAGTTCTTC
TRBV2,-,TRBJ1-2,-,CASSETQDTNYGYTF,TGTGCCAGCAGTGAAACCCAAGACACTAACTATGGCTACACCTTC
TRBV19,-,TRBJ2-6,-,CASSTGAGGANVLTF,TGTGCCAGTAGTACAGGGGCGGGAGGGGCCAACGTCCTGACTTTC
TRBV3-1/TRBV3-2,-,TRBJ2-3,once,CASSQEGGEAGDTQYF,TGTGCCAGCAGCCAAGAAGGGGGCGAGGCGGGGGATACGCAGTATTTT
TRBV7-2,-,TRBJ2-7,-,CASSFPQGGEQYF,TGTGCCAGCAGCTTCCCCCAGGGGGGCGAGCAGTACTTC
TRBV28,TRBD1,TRBJ2-7,-,CASSLDRAEQYF,TGTGCCAGCAGTCTAGACAGGGCCGAGCAGTACTTC
TRBV28,TRBD1,TRBJ1-5,-,CASSFGQGTTQPQHF,TGTGCCAGCAGTTTTGGACAGGGGACGACTCAGCCCCAGCATTTT
TRBV19,TRBD2,TRBJ2-1,-,CASSPTGTSGRDAEQFF,TGTGCCAGTAGTCCTACCGGGACTAGCGGGAGGGACGCTGAGCAGTTCTTC
TRBV21-1,-,TRBJ2-7,-,CASSKARGVYEQYF,TGTGCCAGCAGCAAAGCGAGGGGAGTCTACGAGCAGTACTTC
TRBV24-1,TRBD2,TRBJ2-5,few,CATSSGRGRAETQYF,TGTGCCACTTCCTCGGGGCGGGGGAGGGCGGAGACCCAGTACTTC
TRBV7-9,-,TRBJ1-2,-,CASSRTQGLLNYGYTF,TGTGCCAGCAGTAGGACGCAGGGTCTTCTAAACTATGGCTACACCTTC
TRBV18,TRBD1,TRBJ1-3,-,CASSSGTGSYGNTIYF,TGTGCCAGCTCATCTGGGACAGGGAGCTACGGAAACACCATATATTTT
TRBV10-3,-,TRBJ2-7,once,CAISGGRLYEQYF,TGTGCCATCAGTGGAGGGAGGCTCTACGAGCAGTACTTC
TRBV5-1,TRBD2,TRBJ2-7,once,CASRPTSGDYEQYF,TGCGCCAGCAGACCGACTAGCGGGGATTACGAGCAGTACTTC
TRBV5-6,TRBD2,TRBJ2-2,-,CASSFLNLAEDMNTGELFF,TGTGCCAGCAGCTTCCTTAATCTAGCGGAGGATATGAACACCGGGGAGCTGTTTTTT
TRBV5-4,-,TRBJ1-2,-,CASMARENYGYTF,TGTGCCAGCATGGCGAGGGAGAACTATGGCTACACCTTC
TRBV7-2,-,TRBJ1-1,once,CASSFRSIMNTEAFF,TGTGCCAGCAGCTTCCGCAGTATCATGAACACTGAAGCTTTCTTT
TRBV19,-,TRBJ2-7,-,CASSLTGTREQYF,TGTGCCAGTAGTCTAACCGGGACGAGGGAGCAGTACTTC
TRBV7-2,-,TRBJ1-1,-,CASSSEIGGANTEAFF,TGTGCCAGCAGCTCCGAAATTGGCGGGGCGAACACTGAAGCTTTCTTT
TRBV5-1,-,TRBJ2-2,once,CASSLVGGAGTGELFF,TGCGCCAGCAGCTTGGTTGGGGGCGCTGGCACCGGGGAGCTGTTTTTT
TRBV30,TRBD1,TRBJ2-7,-,CAWRTGAEQYF,TGTGCCTGGAGAACAGGGGCCGAGCAGTACTTC
TRBV28,-,TRBJ1-4,-,CASRLSLRLGEKLFF,TGTGCCAGCAGACTCTCTTTGAGGCTGGGTGAAAAACTGTTTTTT
TRBV4-2,-,TRBJ2-7,few,CASSQAARAGEEQYF,TGTGCCAGCAGCCAAGCCGCCAGGGCCGGGGAGGAGCAGTACTTC
TRBV19,-,TRBJ1-2,-,CASSMAGADSYGYTF,TGTGCCAGTAGTATGGCAGGGGCGGATTCCTATGGCTACACCTTC
TRBV2,-,TRBJ1-2,-,CASSVQVSGYTF,TGTGCCAGCAGTGTACAGGTTTCTGGCTACACCTTC
TRBV27,TRBD2,TRBJ2-3,-,CASSLLSGRGTDTQYF,TGTGCCAGCAGTTTATTAAGCGGGAGAGGAACAGATACGCAGTATTTT
TRBV27,-,TRBJ1-1,-,CASRGWRDRNTEAFF,TGTGCCAGCAGGGGGTGGAGAGATCGGAACACTGAAGCTTTCTTT
TRBV27,-,TRBJ1-2,-,CASSLMGADGYTF,TGTGCCAGCAGTTTAATGGGGGCCGATGGCTACACCTTC
TRBV5-4,-,TRBJ2-2,-,CASTRSAGPGELFF,TGTGCCAGCACCCGGTCGGCGGGACCCGGGGAGCTGTTTTTT
TRBV5-4,-,TRBJ2-3,-,CASRPSPTRESTQYF,TGTGCCAGCAGGCCTTCTCCAACCAGGGAAAGTACGCAGTATTTT
TRBV11-2,-,TRBJ2-1,-,CASSFRGAYNEQFF,TGTGCCAGCAGCTTCCGCGGGGCGTACAATGAGCAGTTCTTC
TRBV12-3/TRBV12-4,-,TRBJ1-1,-,CASSFMGGAFF,TGTGCCAGCAGTTTCATGGGGGGAGCTTTCTTT
TRBV19,TRBD1,TRBJ2-3,-,CASSMGQGTDTQYF,TGTGCCAGTAGTATGGGACAGGGAACAGATACGCAGTATTTT
TRBV30,-,TRBJ1-4,-,CAWGFTNEKLFF,TGTGCCTGGGGCTTTACGAATGAAAAACTGTTTTTT
TRBV7-9,TRBD1,TRBJ2-7,-,CASSSRDRSSYEQYF,TGTGCCAGCAGCTCACGGGACAGGAGCTCCTACGAGCAGTACTTC
TRBV13,TRBD1,TRBJ1-2,-,CASSPEDRRRRDGYTF,TGTGCCAGCAGCCCCGAGGACAGGCGGCGCAGGGATGGCTACACCTTC
TRBV30,-,TRBJ1-6,few,CACPDGDVDSPLHF,TGTGCCTGCCCCGACGGGGATGTGGATTCACCCCTCCACTTT
TRBV9,-,TRBJ1-1,-,CASSVGPGYLNTEAFF,TGTGCCAGCAGCGTAGGCCCCGGCTACCTGAACACTGAAGCTTTCTTT
TRBV12-2,-,TRBJ2-1,once,CASRLENTGTPYNEQFF,TGTGCAAGTCGCTTAGAAAATACCGGGACTCCCTACAATGAGCAGTTCTTC
TRBV5-1,TRBD1,TRBJ1-2,-,CASSVLQGDGYTF,TGCGCCAGCAGCGTCCTACAGGGGGATGGCTACACCTTC
TRBV13,-,TRBJ1-2,-,CASSLGRGPYGYTF,TGTGCCAGCAGCCTCGGCAGGGGACCCTATGGCTACACCTTC
TRBV6-6,TRBD2,TRBJ2-5,-,CASRGGTMSETQYF,TGTGCCAGCAGGGGGGGGACTATGTCGGAGACCCAGTACTTC
TRBV10-3,-,TRBJ1-1,-,CAISVRGNTEAFF,TGTGCCATCAGTGTGCGGGGGAACACTGAAGCTTTCTTT
TRBV10-2,-,TRBJ1-2,-,CASSFLEGIFSGGYTF,TGCGCCAGCAGTTTTTTGGAAGGGATTTTTTCTGGTGGCTACACCTTC
TRBV3-1/TRBV3-2,-,TRBJ1-1,-,CASSQEFRGTGNTEAFF,TGTGCCAGCAGCCAAGAGTTTCGGGGGACGGGAAACACTGAAGCTTTCTTT
TRBV7-7,TRBD1,TRBJ2-7,-,CASWGTGAHEQYF,TGTGCCAGCTGGGGGACAGGGGCCCACGAGCAGTACTTC
TRBV6-5,-,TRBJ2-3,-,CASMRDRGTDTQYF,TGTGCCAGTATGAGGGATAGAGGCACAGATACGCAGTATTTT